This TCR beta chain was found in a study of blood T cell repertoires in COVID-19. Overall study: Researchers got acute and convalescent COVID-19 samples from the United States, Italy and Spain.

The length of the CDR3 is 14 residues. V lost 3 bases to trimming and J lost 7 bases, with 13 bases between them. Germline V CDR1 and CDR2: KGHSH, LQKENI. Clones were sequenced by immunoSEQ multiplex PCR, and TCRdb holds only the in-frame ones, with some missing. The sample comprises approximately 210,000 clones, 92% of which are singletons, and around 1.2% rests with the top ten. The receptor was derived from a man between 25 and 39 years old with acute or convalescent COVID-19. The sequencing input was peripheral blood. The chain is built from TRBV18 and TRBJ1-3, with a weak D call TRBD1 (6 bases). CDR3 coding DNA: TGTGCCAGCTCACCGCAGGTGGGGGCGAACACCATATATTTT. Translating gives CASSPQVGANTIYF.